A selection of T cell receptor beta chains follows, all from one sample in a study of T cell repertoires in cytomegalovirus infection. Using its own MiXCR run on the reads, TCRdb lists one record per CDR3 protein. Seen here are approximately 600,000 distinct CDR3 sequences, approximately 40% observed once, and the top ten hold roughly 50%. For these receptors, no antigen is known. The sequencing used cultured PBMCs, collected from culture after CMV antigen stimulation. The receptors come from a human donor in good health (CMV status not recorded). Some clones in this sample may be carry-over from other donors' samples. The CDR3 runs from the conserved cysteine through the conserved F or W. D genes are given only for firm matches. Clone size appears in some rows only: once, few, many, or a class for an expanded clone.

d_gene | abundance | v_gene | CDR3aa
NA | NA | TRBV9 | CASSVGFGSGELFF
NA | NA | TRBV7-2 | CASSLGGGAREYF
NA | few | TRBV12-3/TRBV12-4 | CASSWGPTEAYEQYF
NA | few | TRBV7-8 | CASSLDTVEQYF
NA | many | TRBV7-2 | CASSTQGGENNEQFF
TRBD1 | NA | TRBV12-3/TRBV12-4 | CASSRLRTGEGNEQFF
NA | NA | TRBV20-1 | CSAPVAGPYNEQFF
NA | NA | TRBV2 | CASTDGNQPQHF
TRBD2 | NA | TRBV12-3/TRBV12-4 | CASRPGPGLGFEQYF
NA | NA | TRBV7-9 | CASSPEWTDTQYF